These 14 T cell receptor beta chains were all obtained from the same sample, sequenced in a study of blood T cell repertoires in COVID-19. The repertoire was sequenced with immunoSEQ multiplex PCR; TCRdb's copy has only in-frame clones and lacks some. Among over 150,000 clones, approximately 85% were seen once, and the ten largest hold 0.63%. The specimen sequenced was peripheral blood. Receptor source: a man aged 55-75 years with COVID-19, enrolled during active disease.

V is TRBV11-3 and J is TRBJ2-2, with D possibly TRBD2 on 5 matching bases. Germline CDR1 and CDR2: SGHNT and YENEEA. The CDR3 consists of 14 residues. Trimming stripped 3 bases from V and 2 bases from J, with 7 bases between. The CDR3 reads CASSLGVNTGELFF. CDR3 DNA: TGTGCCAGCAGCTTGGGAGTTAACACCGGGGAGCTGTTTTTT. Variable domain in full (rest from reference TRBV11-3 and TRBJ2-2): EAGVVQSPRYKIIEKKQPVAFWCNPISGHNTLYWYLQNLGQGPELLIRYENEEAVDDSQLPKDRFSAERLKGVDSTLKIQPAELGDSAVYLCASSLGVNTGELFFGEGSRLTVL.

V usage is TRBV19 and J usage is TRBJ2-1, with 8 bases that match TRBD2. The CDR3 is 15 amino acids. V lost 1 base and J lost 2; bases outside the gene matches: 1. CDR1 is LNHDA, CDR2 SQIVND, per germline (reference sequence). This chain's CDR3 is CASSIAAGAYNEQFF. Written as DNA, the CDR3 is TGTGCCAGTAGTATAGCAGCGGGAGCCTACAATGAGCAGTTCTTC. Full variable domain (rest looked up from reference TRBV19 and TRBJ2-1): DGGITQSPKYLFRKEGQNVTLSCEQNLNHDAMYWYRQDPGQGLRLIYYSQIVNDFQKGDIAEGYSVSREKKESFPLTVTSAQKNPTAFYLCASSIAAGAYNEQFFGPGTRLTVL.

V is TRBV7-9 and J is TRBJ1-4; TRBD1 matches 8 bases. This CDR3 has 16 amino acids. The V gene's germline CDR1 is SEHNR and CDR2 FQNEAQ (reference sequence). J lost 3 bases, V lost 5 bases, and 8 bases had no gene match. The CDR3 loop is CASSVSRTGPNEKLFF. The CDR3 region has the DNA TGTGCCAGCAGCGTATCAAGGACAGGGCCTAATGAAAAACTGTTTTTT. Full variable domain (rest looked up from reference TRBV7-9 and TRBJ1-4): DTGVSQNPRHKITKRGQNVTFRCDPISEHNRLYWYRQTLGQGPEFLTYFQNEAQLEKSRLLSDRFSAERPKGSFSTLEIQRTEQGDSAMYLCASSVSRTGPNEKLFFGSGTQLSVL.

This sequence joins TRBV19 and TRBJ2-4; perhaps TRBD1 as D (5 bases). This CDR3 spans 14 amino acids. Deletions cut 5 bases from V and 6 bases from J, with 14 bases between. The germline gives CDR1 LNHDA, CDR2 SQIVND (reference sequence). CDR3 nucleotide sequence: TGTGCCAGTAGTGCCTCGGACATCCCAAACATTCAGTACTTC. Translated, it gives CASSASDIPNIQYF.

The chain employs TRBV7-9 and TRBJ2-4, with 9 bases identical to TRBD1. CDR3 size: 15 residues. In germline, CDR1 is SEHNR, CDR2 FQNEAQ (reference sequence). Trimming at V came to 5 bases and at J to 8 bases, leaving 10 bases not matched to a gene. The CDR3 bases are TGTGCCAGCAGCACCTACAGGGGGCTGGAAGACATTCAGTACTTC. This gives the protein CASSTYRGLEDIQYF.

V and J are TRBV18 and TRBJ1-2; 7 bases agree with TRBD1. Losses at the gene ends were 3 bases for V and 7 bases for J; bases not matched to a gene: 5. CDR1 is KGHSH, CDR2 LQKENI, per germline. The CDR3 has 13 amino acids. In DNA form, the CDR3 reads TGTGCCAGCTCACCTGACAGGGATTTTGGCTACACCTTC. It codes for CASSPDRDFGYTF.

The chain has TRBV5-1 and TRBJ2-7, with 7 bases fitting TRBD2. V shed 0 bases, J shed 3 bases, and the junction held 6 bases outside the gene matches. CDR1 and CDR2 (germline): SGHRS, YFSETQ. CDR3 size: 15 residues. DNA of the CDR3: TGCGCCAGCAGCTTGGCCGGGGAGGGGTTCTACGAGCAGTACTTC. It encodes CASSLAGEGFYEQYF.

CDR3 loop: CASSSQIPANYGYTF. In DNA, the CDR3 is TGTGCCAGCAGCTCCCAGATTCCAGCTAACTATGGCTACACCTTC. The rearrangement joins TRBV7-3 to TRBJ1-2; D not certain. CDR3 length: 15 amino acids. V dropped 4 bases and J dropped 0 bases, with 12 bases sitting between them. CDR1 is SGHTA, CDR2 FQGTGA, per germline. The entire variable domain, with the rest obtained from reference TRBV7-3 and TRBJ1-2, is as follows: GAGVSQTPSNKVTEKGKYVELRCDPISGHTALYWYRQSLGQGPEFLIYFQGTGAADDSGLPNDRFFAVRPEGSVSTLKIQRTERGDSAVYLCASSSQIPANYGYTFGSGTRLTVV.

The V call is TRBV28, the J call TRBJ1-2; D is unclear. This CDR3 is 12 amino acids long. Germline values: CDR1 MDHEN, CDR2 SYDVKM. Trimming left V 2 bases short and J 7 bases short, with 8 bases between. The CDR3 reads CASSLAGGGYTF. CDR3 DNA sequence: TGTGCCAGCAGTTTAGCGGGCGGTGGCTACACCTTC.

V usage is TRBV11-3 and J usage is TRBJ2-7; a possible D gene is TRBD2 (7 bases). The germline V gene has CDR1 SGHNT and CDR2 YENEEA. This CDR3 contains 16 residues. Trimming cost V 4 bases and J 2 bases, with 18 bases left between them. The CDR3 DNA reads as TGTGCCAGCAGCTCCGTAGGGGGGGTAGGGGCCTACGAGCAGTACTTC. Protein sequence: CASSSVGGVGAYEQYF.

The V gene is TRBV27, the J gene TRBJ2-2, with 7 positions matching TRBD2. The CDR3 extends over 18 amino acids. Trimming removed 7 bases from V and 5 bases from J; junction bases left unmatched: 19. In germline, CDR1 is MNHEY, CDR2 SMNVEV (reference sequence). The CDR3 bases are TGTGCCAGCATACGGAGGTCGCCTAGCGGAGGAGGGACCGGGGAGCTGTTTTTT. Its protein product is CASIRRSPSGGGTGELFF.

This clone came up once. This chain uses TRBV30 with TRBJ2-7, with 8 bases aligning to TRBD1. This CDR3 is 15 amino acids long. V trimming: 1 base; J trimming: 6 bases; junction bases outside the gene matches: 11. CDR1 is GTSNPN and CDR2 is SVGIG in the germline V gene (reference sequence). The CDR3 region is CAWSDLRGQAGEQYF. As DNA, the CDR3 is TGTGCCTGGAGTGACCTCAGGGGGCAGGCAGGCGAGCAGTACTTC.

The chain recombines TRBV20-1 with TRBJ2-5, with 8 bases fitting TRBD2. This CDR3 contains 11 residues. The V gene's germline CDR1 is DFQATT and CDR2 SNEGSKA (reference sequence). V dropped 7 bases and J dropped 4; count of bases not matched to a gene: 2. The CDR3 bases are TGCAGTGTCGGACTAGCAGAGACCCAGTACTTC. It specifies CSVGLAETQYF.

V is TRBV5-1 and J is TRBJ1-5; weak D call: TRBD1 (6 bases). CDR3 length: 15 amino acids. The germline V gene has CDR1 SGHRS and CDR2 YFSETQ. V lost 4 bases and J 0 bases, leaving 11 bases between the germline ends. The CDR3 nucleotides are TGCGCCAGCAGCCCGACAGGTTATAGCAATCAGCCCCAGCATTTT. Its translation: CASSPTGYSNQPQHF.